This T cell receptor beta chain is from a study of identical twins. Findings and caveats of the study: It was cross-sectional statistical analysis, not following the same donors, that the conclusions relied on. Abundant beta clonotypes from cord blood had fewer insertions, unlike memory repertoires, which showed none. Sequences that were out-of-frame, alpha and twin-shared displayed an excess of low generation probability.

Unique molecular identifiers were in the cDNA, with template-switch universal primer binding. TCRdb passed the 5' RACE reads through MiXCR, listing each CDR3 protein once. The table includes roughly 1,500,000 distinct CDR3 sequences, around a third detected once. CDR1 is PRHDT and CDR2 is FYEKMQ in the germline V gene (reference sequence). The CDR3 covers 16 residues. V shed 3 bases and J 7 bases; nucleotides not matched to a gene: 15. This clonotype was found once. Its matching antigen is unknown. The rearrangement joins TRBV13 to TRBJ2-7; 7 bases are a match to TRBD1. Input material: cord blood. The source of this sequence is a newborn girl in good health. The CDR3 coding sequence is TGTGCCAGCAGCTTTGGGACAGCTTCTACAATCCATGAGCAGTACTTC. Amino acids: CASSFGTASTIHEQYF.